These 10 T cell receptor beta chains came from one sample sequenced in a study of T cell responses to AZD1222 COVID-19 vaccine. Generated by immunoSEQ multiplex PCR, the TCRdb table keeps only in-frame clones and is missing some. This table holds 100,000 to 150,000 clones, about 85% found once. Sequencing was performed on peripheral blood, taken 28 days after the second AZD1222 dose. The receptors here all came from an adult who received the AZD1222 COVID-19 vaccine.

This clone was picked up a small number of times. The chain combines TRBV9 with TRBJ2-3, with 7 positions matching TRBD1. The CDR3 length is 15 residues. Germline trimming cut 6 bases from V and 2 bases from J; bases unmatched to any gene: 9. Per germline, CDR1 SGDLS and CDR2 YYNGEE. CDR3 sequence reads: CASNTGTVVTDTQYF. CDR3 DNA sequence: TGTGCCAGCAACACCGGGACAGTAGTCACAGATACGCAGTATTTT.

This clone has more than one count but fewer than ten. This chain joins TRBV15 and TRBJ1-5; no firm D call. In germline, CDR1 is LNHNV, CDR2 YYDKDF (reference sequence). V was trimmed by 1 base and J by 0 bases, leaving 13 bases between them. This CDR3 comprises 17 residues. The CDR3 here is CATSRGPTSYSNQPQHF. In nucleotides, the CDR3 is TGTGCCACCAGCAGAGGGCCCACCTCATATAGCAATCAGCCCCAGCATTTT.

The chain combines TRBV7-2 with TRBJ1-1; a weak D match, TRBD1 (5 bases). V shed 0 bases and J shed 0 bases, with 11 bases lying between them. The CDR3 runs 16 residues. Germline V gives CDR1 SGHTA, CDR2 FQGNSA. The CDR3 coding sequence is TGTGCCAGCAGCTTAGCGGGCGTCAGGGTGAACACTGAAGCTTTCTTT. It specifies CASSLAGVRVNTEAFF.

V is TRBV19 and J is TRBJ2-4; the D call may be TRBD1 or TRBD2 (5 bases each). The CDR3 sequence is 15 residues long. The V end was cut by 6 bases, the J end by 8 bases, with 20 bases between. Germline values: CDR1 LNHDA, CDR2 SQIVND (reference sequence). CDR3 residues: CASSPLRDPGDIQYF. The CDR3 nucleotides are TGTGCCAGTAGCCCCCTGAGGGACCCAGGCGACATTCAGTACTTC.

The chain combines TRBV5-8 with TRBJ2-1; TRBD2 is a possible D gene (6 bases). This CDR3 has 15 residues. Trimming removed 2 bases at V and 0 bases at J, with 9 bases between. Looked up from germline, CDR1 is SGHTS and CDR2 is YDEGEE. The CDR3 DNA reads TGTGCCAGCAGCTTTCGGGGGAGCTCCTACAATGAGCAGTTCTTC. This translates into CASSFRGSSYNEQFF.

V gene TRBV7-9 combines with J gene TRBJ1-2; 10 bases line up with TRBD1. The germline gives CDR1 SEHNR, CDR2 FQNEAQ (reference sequence). V lost 6 bases and J lost 7; bases outside the gene matches: 17. This CDR3 region has 17 residues. The CDR3 is CASRPNVGTGAPFGYTF. CDR3 sequence (DNA): TGTGCCAGCAGACCGAATGTCGGGACAGGGGCCCCCTTTGGCTACACCTTC.

This clone was found once. This chain links TRBV28 with TRBJ1-1, with D uncertain. The CDR3 covers 13 residues. CDR1 and CDR2 from the germline V gene are MDHEN and SYDVKM. The V gene lost 4 bases and the J gene lost 0 bases, with 6 bases spanning the gap. The DNA for the CDR3 is TGTGCCAGCAGTTCCGATATGAACACTGAAGCTTTCTTT. It is translated as CASSSDMNTEAFF.

This chain connects TRBV15 to TRBJ1-6; a weak D match, TRBD1 (6 bases). V lost 0 bases to trimming and J lost 5 bases, with 20 bases between them. The CDR3 runs 19 residues. Germline lookup yields CDR1 LNHNV and CDR2 YYDKDF (reference sequence). The CDR3 loop reads CATSRDQGFGVGNNSPLHF. CDR3 in DNA: TGTGCCACCAGCAGAGATCAGGGGTTTGGGGTTGGGAATAATTCACCCCTCCACTTT.

In its sample, this clone was seen once. This specimen includes other DNA sequences encoding the same CDR3. The CDR3 spells CASGWGPGGYTF. Here the CDR3 DNA reads TGTGCCAGCGGTTGGGGACCGGGCGGCTACACCTTC. The chain employs TRBV14 and TRBJ1-2; TRBD1 might be the D (5 bases). The CDR3 has 12 residues. V dropped 8 bases and J dropped 8 bases, with 15 bases sitting between them. Germline CDR1 is SGHDN and CDR2 is FVKESK.

The V and J genes are TRBV10-3 and TRBJ1-5, with D perhaps TRBD1 (5 bases). Germline V gives CDR1 ENHRY, CDR2 SYGVKD. V was clipped by 6 bases and J by 4 bases, with 10 bases between them. The CDR3 totals 13 residues. The DNA for the CDR3 is TGTGCCATCAGCCCGACAGAAAATCAGCCCCAGCATTTT. Encoded protein: CAISPTENQPQHF.